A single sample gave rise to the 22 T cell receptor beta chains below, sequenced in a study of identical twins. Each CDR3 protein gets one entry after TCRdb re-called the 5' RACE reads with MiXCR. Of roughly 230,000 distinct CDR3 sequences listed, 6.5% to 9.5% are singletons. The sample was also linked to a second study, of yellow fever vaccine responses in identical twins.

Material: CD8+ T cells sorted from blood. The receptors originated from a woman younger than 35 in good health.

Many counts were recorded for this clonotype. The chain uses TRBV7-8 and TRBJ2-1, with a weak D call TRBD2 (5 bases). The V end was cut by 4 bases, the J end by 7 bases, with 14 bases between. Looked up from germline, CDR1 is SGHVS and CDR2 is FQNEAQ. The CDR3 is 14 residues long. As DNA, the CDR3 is TGTGCCAGCAGCTCCGGCGGGTCGGGGAATGAGCAGTTCTTC. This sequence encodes CASSSGGSGNEQFF.

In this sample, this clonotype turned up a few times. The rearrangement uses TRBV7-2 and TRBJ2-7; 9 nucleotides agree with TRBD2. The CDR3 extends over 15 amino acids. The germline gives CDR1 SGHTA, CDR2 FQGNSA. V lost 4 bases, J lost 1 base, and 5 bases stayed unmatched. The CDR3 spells CASSSGTSPSYEQYF. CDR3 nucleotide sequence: TGTGCCAGCAGCTCCGGGACTAGCCCTTCCTACGAGCAGTACTTC.

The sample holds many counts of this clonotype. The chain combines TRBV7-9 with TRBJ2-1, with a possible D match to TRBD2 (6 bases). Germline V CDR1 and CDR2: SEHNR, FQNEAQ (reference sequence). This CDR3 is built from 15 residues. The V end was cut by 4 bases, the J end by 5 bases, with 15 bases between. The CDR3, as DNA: TGTGCCAGCAGCTCGAGACTAGGGGCCCACAATGAGCAGTTCTTC. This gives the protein CASSSRLGAHNEQFF.

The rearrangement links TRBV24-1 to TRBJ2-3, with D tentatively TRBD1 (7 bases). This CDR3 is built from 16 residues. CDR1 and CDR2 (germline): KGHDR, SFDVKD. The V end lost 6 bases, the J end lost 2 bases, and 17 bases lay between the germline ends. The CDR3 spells CATSPRGQSITDTQYF. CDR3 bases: TGTGCCACCAGTCCGCGGGGACAGTCAATCACAGATACGCAGTATTTT.

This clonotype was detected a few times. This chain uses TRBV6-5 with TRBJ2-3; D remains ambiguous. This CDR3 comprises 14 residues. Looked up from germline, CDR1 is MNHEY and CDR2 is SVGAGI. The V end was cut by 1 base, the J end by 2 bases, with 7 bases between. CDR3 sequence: CASSYLLSTDTQYF. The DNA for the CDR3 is TGTGCCAGCAGTTACTTACTATCCACAGATACGCAGTATTTT.

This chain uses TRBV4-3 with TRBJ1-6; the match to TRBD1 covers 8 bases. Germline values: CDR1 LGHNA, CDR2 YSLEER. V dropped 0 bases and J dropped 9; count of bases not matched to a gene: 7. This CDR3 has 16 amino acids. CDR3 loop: CASSQDRTGSASPLHF. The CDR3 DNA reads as TGCGCCAGCAGCCAAGATCGGACAGGGAGCGCTTCACCCCTCCACTTT.

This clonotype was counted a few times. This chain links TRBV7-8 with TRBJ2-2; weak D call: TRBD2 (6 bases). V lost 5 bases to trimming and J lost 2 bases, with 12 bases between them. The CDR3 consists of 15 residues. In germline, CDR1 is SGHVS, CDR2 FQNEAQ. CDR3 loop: CASSADYLNTGELFF. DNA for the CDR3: TGTGCCAGCAGCGCGGACTACCTCAACACCGGGGAGCTGTTTTTT.

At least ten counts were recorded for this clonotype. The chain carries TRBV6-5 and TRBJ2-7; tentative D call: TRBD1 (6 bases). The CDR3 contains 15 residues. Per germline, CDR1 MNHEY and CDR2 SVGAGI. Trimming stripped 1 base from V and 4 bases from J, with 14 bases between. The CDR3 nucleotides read TGTGCCAGCAGTTACTACAGCGAACAGGGATACGAGCAGTACTTC. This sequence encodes CASSYYSEQGYEQYF.

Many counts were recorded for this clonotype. The CDR3 loop reads CAISSTAGSTEAFF. The CDR3 DNA is TGTGCCATCAGTTCCACAGCAGGGAGCACTGAAGCTTTCTTT. The chain couples TRBV10-3 to TRBJ1-1; D may be TRBD1 (5 bases). This CDR3 region has 14 residues. The germline V gene encodes CDR1 ENHRY and CDR2 SYGVKD. V lost 5 bases, J lost 4 bases, and 14 bases lay in between.

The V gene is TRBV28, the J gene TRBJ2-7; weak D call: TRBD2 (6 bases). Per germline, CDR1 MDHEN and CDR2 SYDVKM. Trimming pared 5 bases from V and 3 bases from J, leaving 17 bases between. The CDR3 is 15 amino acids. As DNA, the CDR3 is TGTGCCAGCAGTCCCCCGGGACTTCTTAACTACGAGCAGTACTTC. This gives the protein CASSPPGLLNYEQYF.

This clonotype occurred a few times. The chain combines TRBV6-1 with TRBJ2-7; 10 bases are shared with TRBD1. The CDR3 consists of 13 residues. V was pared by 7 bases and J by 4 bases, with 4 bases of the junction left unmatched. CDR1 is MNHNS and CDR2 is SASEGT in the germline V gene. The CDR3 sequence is CASIGQGGYEQYF. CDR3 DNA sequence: TGTGCCAGCATCGGACAGGGGGGGTACGAGCAGTACTTC.

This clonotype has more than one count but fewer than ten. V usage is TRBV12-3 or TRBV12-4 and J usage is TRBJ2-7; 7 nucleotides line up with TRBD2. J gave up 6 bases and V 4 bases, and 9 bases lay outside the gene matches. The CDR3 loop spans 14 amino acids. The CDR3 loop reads CASSWGGVIGEQYF. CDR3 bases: TGTGCCAGCAGTTGGGGGGGTGTCATTGGCGAGCAGTACTTC.

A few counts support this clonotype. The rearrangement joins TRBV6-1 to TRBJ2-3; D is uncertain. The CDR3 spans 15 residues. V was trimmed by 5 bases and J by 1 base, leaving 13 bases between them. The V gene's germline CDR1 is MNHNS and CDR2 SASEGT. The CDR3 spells CASSPWDSRTDTQYF. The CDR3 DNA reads TGTGCCAGCAGTCCCTGGGATAGCCGCACAGATACGCAGTATTTT.

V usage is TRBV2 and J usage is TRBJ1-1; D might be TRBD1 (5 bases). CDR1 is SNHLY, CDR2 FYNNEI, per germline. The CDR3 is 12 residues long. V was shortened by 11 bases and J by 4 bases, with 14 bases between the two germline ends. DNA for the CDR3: TGTGCCGGTGGGGGGGATACCACTGAAGCTTTCTTT. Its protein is CAGGGDTTEAFF.

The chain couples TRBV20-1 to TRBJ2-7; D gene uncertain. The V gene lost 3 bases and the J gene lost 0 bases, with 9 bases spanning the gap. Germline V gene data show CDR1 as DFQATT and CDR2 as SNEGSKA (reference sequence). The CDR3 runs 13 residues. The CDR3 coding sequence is TGCAGTGCTAGCGGGCGGTTCTCCTACGAGCAGTACTTC. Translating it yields CSASGRFSYEQYF.

The CDR3 DNA follows: TGTGCCAGCAGTGGAGGGCAGCAACCCCTTCACCTTTCCTACGAGCAGTACTTC. Amino acid sequence: CASSGGQQPLHLSYEQYF. This rearrangement joins TRBV7-8 to TRBJ2-7, with D perhaps TRBD2 (6 bases). The germline gives CDR1 SGHVS, CDR2 FQNEAQ. Trimming cost V 6 bases and J 1 base, with 25 bases left between them. The CDR3 runs to 18 residues.

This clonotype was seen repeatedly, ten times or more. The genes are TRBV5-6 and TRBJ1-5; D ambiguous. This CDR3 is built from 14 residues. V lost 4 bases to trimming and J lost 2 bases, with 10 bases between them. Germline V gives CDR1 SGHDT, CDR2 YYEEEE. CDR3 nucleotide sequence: TGTGCCAGCAGCGAGGGCGGGGGCAATCAGCCCCAGCATTTT. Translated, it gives CASSEGGGNQPQHF.

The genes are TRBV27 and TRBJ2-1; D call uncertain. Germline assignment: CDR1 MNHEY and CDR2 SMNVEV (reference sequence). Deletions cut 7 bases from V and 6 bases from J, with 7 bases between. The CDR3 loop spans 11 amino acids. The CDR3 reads CASMRGNEQFF. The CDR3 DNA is TGTGCCAGCATGCGAGGCAATGAGCAGTTCTTC.

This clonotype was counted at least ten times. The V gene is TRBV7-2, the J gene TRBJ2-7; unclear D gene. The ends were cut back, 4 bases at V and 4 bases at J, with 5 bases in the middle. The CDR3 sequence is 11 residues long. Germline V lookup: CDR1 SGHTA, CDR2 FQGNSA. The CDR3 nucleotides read TGTGCCAGCAGCTCTGAGTACGAGCAGTACTTC. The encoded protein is CASSSEYEQYF.

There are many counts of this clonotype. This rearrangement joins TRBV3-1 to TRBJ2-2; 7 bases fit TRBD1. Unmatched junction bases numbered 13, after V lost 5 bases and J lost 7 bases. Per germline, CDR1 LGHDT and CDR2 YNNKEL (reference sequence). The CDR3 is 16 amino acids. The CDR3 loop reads CASSFYPMGTDGELFF. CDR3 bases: TGTGCCAGCAGCTTTTATCCAATGGGGACAGACGGGGAGCTGTTTTTT.

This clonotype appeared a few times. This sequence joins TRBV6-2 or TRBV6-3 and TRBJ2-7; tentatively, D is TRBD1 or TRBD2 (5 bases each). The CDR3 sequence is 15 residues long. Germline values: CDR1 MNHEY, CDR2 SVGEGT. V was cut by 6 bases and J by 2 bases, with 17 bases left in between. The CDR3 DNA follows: TGTGCCAGCAGCCCCGGGGCAGACGAGGCCTACGAGCAGTACTTC. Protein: CASSPGADEAYEQYF.

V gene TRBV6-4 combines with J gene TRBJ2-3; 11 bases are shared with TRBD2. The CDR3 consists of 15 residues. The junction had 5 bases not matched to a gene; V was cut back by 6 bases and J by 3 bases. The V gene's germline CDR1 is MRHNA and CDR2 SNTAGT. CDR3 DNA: TGTGCCAGCAGCGCATCTAGCGGGGGGACAGATACGCAGTATTTT. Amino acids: CASSASSGGTDTQYF.